Here is one TCR beta chain with its context. Its cognate antigen is unknown. V lost 8 bases to trimming and J lost 1 base; unmatched junction nucleotides: 8. The CDR3 has 13 residues. CDR1 and CDR2 from the germline V gene are GTSNPN and SVGIG (reference sequence). Uncontrolled infections, other autoimmune diseases, pregnancy or lactation barred patients from enrollment. The source of the sample is a study of Graves' ophthalmopathy and Graves' hyperthyroidism. General study results and limits: Ophthalmopathy progression prediction by the model yielded a sensitivity of about 69% and a specificity of less than 75%.

RNA transcripts served as template for amplifying TCR beta CDR3 sequences. RT-PCR was first run with HTBI primers, then multiplex PCR in a second round. From the multiplex PCR reads, TCRdb called clonotypes with MiXCR, one entry per CDR3 protein. The sample includes 200,000 to 250,000 distinct CDR3 sequences, 20% to 25% of them seen just once. Sequencing was carried out using peripheral blood. The receptor was isolated from a woman aged 50 to 60 with Graves' ophthalmopathy. V gene TRBV30 combines with J gene TRBJ2-7, with 7 bases fitting TRBD1. The CDR3 DNA follows: TGTGCCACCTCAACGACAGGGTCCTACGAGCAGTACTTC. Translation: CATSTTGSYEQYF.